The 17 T cell receptor beta chains below come from one sample, sequenced in a study of T cells in Graves' hyperthyroidism and ophthalmopathy. TCR beta CDR3 region amplification was performed from RNA transcripts. First-round RT-PCR of the TCR CDR3 relied on the HTBI primer set. TCRdb itself ran the multiplex PCR reads through MiXCR, one entry per CDR3 protein. The profile shows 560,000 or so distinct CDR3 sequences, just over 45% of them singletons. Sequencing used peripheral blood or thyroid tissue (not recorded which). These receptors were collected from a woman aged 18 to 35 with Graves' hyperthyroidism.

The chain combines TRBV20-1 with TRBJ2-7; 8 nucleotides line up with TRBD1. V gave up 4 bases and J gave up 3 bases; unmatched junction bases: 2. Germline V gene lookup returns CDR1 DFQATT and CDR2 SNEGSKA (reference sequence). The CDR3 extends over 12 amino acids. The CDR3 nucleotides are TGCAGTGCTACGGGACAGGTCTACGAGCAGTACTTC. This gives the protein CSATGQVYEQYF.

The chain is built from TRBV29-1 and TRBJ1-2, with TRBD1 identical over 8 bases. The J segment lost 8 bases and the V segment lost 6 bases, leaving 11 bases of the junction unmatched. The CDR3 covers 13 residues. Germline V lookup: CDR1 SQVTM, CDR2 ANQGSEA. Here the CDR3 DNA reads TGCAGCGTGTCTGCCCGACAGGGGTGGGGCTACACCTTC. This gives the protein CSVSARQGWGYTF.

This clonotype was counted between two and nine times. One junction end disagrees with the germline gene, perhaps due to a read error. The chain couples TRBV7-9 to TRBJ2-7, with D possibly being TRBD1 or TRBD2 (5 bases each). The CDR3 extends over 15 amino acids. CDR1 SEHNR and CDR2 FQNEAQ come from the germline V gene (reference sequence). The CDR3 protein is CASSPTGTYSYEQYF. CDR3 DNA: TGCGCCAGCAGCCCAACTGGGACGTACTCCTACGAGCAGTACTTC.

V usage is TRBV7-2 and J usage is TRBJ1-2; TRBD1 aligns across 7 bases. The V gene end was trimmed by 5 bases and the J gene end by 1 base; junction bases not matched to a gene: 4. CDR3 length: 14 residues. CDR1 is SGHTA and CDR2 is FQGNSA in the germline V gene. In DNA form, the CDR3 reads TGTGCCAGCAGCAGCCGGGACAGTAACTATGGCTACACCTTC. Its translation is CASSSRDSNYGYTF. The complete variable domain, with remaining parts taken from reference TRBV7-2 and TRBJ1-2, reads GAGVSQSPSNKVTEKGKDVELRCDPISGHTALYWYRQSLGQGLEFLIYFQGNSAPDKSGLPSDRFSAERTGGSVSTLTIQRTQQEDSAVYLCASSSRDSNYGYTFGSGTRLTVV.

As concerns this clonotype: An end of the junction does not agree with germline; a read error may underlie this. The genes are TRBV7-9 and TRBJ2-5, with a possible D match to TRBD2 (5 bases). Germline assignment: CDR1 SEHNR and CDR2 FQNEAQ (reference sequence). The CDR3 spans 12 residues. CDR3 residues: CASSFWAYPGDF. The DNA for the CDR3 is TGTGCCAGCAGCTTTTGGGCATACCCCGGGGACTTC. The entire variable domain, with the rest obtained from reference TRBV7-9 and TRBJ2-5, is as follows: DTGVSQNPRHKITKRGQNVTFRCDPISEHNRLYWYRQTLGQGPEFLTYFQNEAQLEKSRLLSDRFSAERPKGSFSTLEIQRTEQGDSAMYLCASSFWAYPGDFGPGTRLLVL.

The rearrangement links TRBV2 to TRBJ2-7; D possibly corresponds to TRBD2 (5 bases). Germline CDR1 and CDR2: SNHLY and FYNNEI. The CDR3 runs 13 residues. V lost 4 bases to trimming and J lost 7 bases, with 14 bases between them. The CDR3 region is CASSGPRGLEQYF. The CDR3 coding sequence is TGTGCCAGCAGTGGGCCCCGGGGTTTGGAGCAGTACTTC.

The chain joins TRBV7-2 to TRBJ1-2; 7 bases are shared with TRBD1. Germline assignment: CDR1 SGHTA and CDR2 FQGNSA. Germline trimming cut 1 base from V and 2 bases from J; bases unmatched to any gene: 4. This CDR3 is built from 15 residues. The CDR3 here is CASSLEGQYNYGYTF. The DNA for the CDR3 is TGTGCCAGCAGCTTAGAGGGACAGTACAACTATGGCTACACCTTC.

There are a few counts of this clonotype. The CDR3 sequence is CASSLIEGSVEQYF. The CDR3 DNA follows: TGCGCCAGCAGCTTAATAGAGGGATCGGTCGAGCAGTACTTC. J is TRBJ2-7 and V is TRBV5-1; D possibly corresponds to TRBD2 (5 bases). V was trimmed by 2 bases and J by 6 bases, leaving 15 bases between them. The CDR3 spans 14 residues. CDR1 is SGHRS, CDR2 YFSETQ, per germline.

The chain carries TRBV20-1 and TRBJ2-2, with D perhaps TRBD2 (5 bases). This CDR3 has 15 residues. V lost 6 bases and J 3 bases, leaving 17 bases between the germline ends. CDR1 is DFQATT, CDR2 SNEGSKA, per germline (reference sequence). The CDR3 sequence is CSAPESGGYTGELFF. In DNA form, the CDR3 reads TGCAGTGCCCCCGAGAGCGGAGGCTACACCGGGGAGCTGTTTTTT.

The chain recombines TRBV15 with TRBJ1-2, with D possibly matching TRBD1 (5 bases). The CDR3 loop spans 14 amino acids. V was shortened by 3 bases and J by 8 bases, with 16 bases between the two germline ends. Germline CDR1 LNHNV, CDR2 YYDKDF (reference sequence). The CDR3 spells CATSSVGRGYGYTF. CDR3 nucleotide sequence: TGTGCCACCAGCAGCGTAGGAAGGGGATACGGCTACACCTTC.

This clonotype was recorded at least ten times. The rearrangement joins TRBV9 to TRBJ1-2, with D unclear. CDR1 is SGDLS, CDR2 YYNGEE, per germline. CDR3 size: 12 residues. The V end was cut by 6 bases, the J end by 3 bases, with 9 bases between. DNA for the CDR3: TGTGCCAGCAACGGGGTCCACTATGGCTACACCTTC. Residues: CASNGVHYGYTF.

V gene TRBV20-1 combines with J gene TRBJ1-5, with D maybe TRBD1 (5 bases). This CDR3 has 13 residues. From germline, CDR1 is DFQATT and CDR2 SNEGSKA (reference sequence). V was shortened by 6 bases and J by 7 bases, with 16 bases between the two germline ends. The CDR3 reads CSATPGTSQPQHF. The CDR3 DNA reads as TGCAGTGCCACACCGGGGACGAGCCAGCCCCAGCATTTT.

The chain employs TRBV27 and TRBJ1-5; 8 bases line up with TRBD1. Trimming cost V 6 bases and J 1 base; bases outside gene matches: 8. This CDR3 region has 16 residues. Per germline, CDR1 MNHEY and CDR2 SMNVEV (reference sequence). This CDR3 reads CASSDRGGVSNQPQHF. The CDR3 DNA sequence: TGTGCCAGCAGCGACAGGGGAGGAGTGAGCAATCAGCCCCAGCATTTT.

CDR3 protein: CASRPDVSYEQYF. In DNA form, the CDR3 reads TGTGCCAGCCGACCGGACGTCTCCTACGAGCAGTACTTC. The V gene is TRBV24-1, the J gene TRBJ2-7, with D unresolved. V lost 11 bases, J lost 0 bases, and 13 bases lay in between. In germline, CDR1 is KGHDR, CDR2 SFDVKD. CDR3 length: 13 amino acids.

A word on this clonotype: A much larger clone is a single base away; this may be a read error. V and J are TRBV29-1 and TRBJ2-7, with 7 bases identical to TRBD1. The CDR3 totals 12 residues. After removal of 2 bases from V and 6 bases from J, the junction contained 4 bases not matched to a gene. The germline CDR1 and CDR2 sequences are SQVTM and ANQGSEA. In DNA form, the CDR3 reads TGCAGCGTTGAACGTCAGGGGGTCGAGCAGTACTTC. Residues: CSVERQGVEQYF.

The chain recombines TRBV24-1 with TRBJ2-7; D uncertain. CDR3 size: 12 residues. V lost 3 bases and J 2 bases, leaving 4 bases between the germline ends. Germline V gene data show CDR1 as KGHDR and CDR2 as SFDVKD. Here the CDR3 DNA reads TGTGCCACCAGTGATCTAGCCTACGAGCAGTACTTC. Residues: CATSDLAYEQYF.

This clonotype was detected many times. CDR3 sequence: CATSRARNSETQYF. Here the CDR3 DNA reads TGTGCCACCAGCAGAGCAAGGAACTCGGAGACCCAGTACTTC. This chain links TRBV15 with TRBJ2-5, with D unresolved. The CDR3 runs 14 residues. The germline V and J ends were trimmed by 1 base and 5 bases, with 11 bases remaining between them. Germline loops: CDR1 LNHNV, CDR2 YYDKDF (reference sequence).